This TCR beta chain was sequenced during a study of T cells in Graves' hyperthyroidism and ophthalmopathy. For the study at large: Peripheral blood was collected at initial diagnosis, before any treatment.

There are many counts of this clonotype. The target antigen is unknown. Findings and limits, study-wide: Stable hyperthyroidism was separated from ophthalmopathy by a model based on 13 V-J features. Progression to ophthalmopathy was predicted a median of 6.5 months early.

From RNA transcripts, TCR beta CDR3 regions were amplified. The primer set for the first-round RT-PCR of the TCR CDR3 was HTBI. One entry per CDR3 protein results from TCRdb running MiXCR on the multiplex PCR reads. The data show around 600,000 distinct CDR3 sequences, roughly a sixth seen once. The CDR3 is 16 amino acids. From germline, CDR1 is DFQATT and CDR2 SNEGSKA (reference sequence). Trimming at V came to 5 bases and at J to 4 bases, leaving 16 bases not matched to a gene. Ophthalmopathy cases scored 3 or more on the Clinical Activity Score and 4 or more on NOSPECS grade, with duration below 3 months.

The source material was blood. The chain joins TRBV20-1 to TRBJ1-2; 7 bases align to TRBD1. The receptor comes from a woman in her thirties or forties with Graves' ophthalmopathy. The CDR3 loop is CSAFQTGRGGGYGYTF. The CDR3 DNA sequence: TGCAGTGCTTTTCAGACAGGGCGCGGCGGAGGCTATGGCTACACCTTC.